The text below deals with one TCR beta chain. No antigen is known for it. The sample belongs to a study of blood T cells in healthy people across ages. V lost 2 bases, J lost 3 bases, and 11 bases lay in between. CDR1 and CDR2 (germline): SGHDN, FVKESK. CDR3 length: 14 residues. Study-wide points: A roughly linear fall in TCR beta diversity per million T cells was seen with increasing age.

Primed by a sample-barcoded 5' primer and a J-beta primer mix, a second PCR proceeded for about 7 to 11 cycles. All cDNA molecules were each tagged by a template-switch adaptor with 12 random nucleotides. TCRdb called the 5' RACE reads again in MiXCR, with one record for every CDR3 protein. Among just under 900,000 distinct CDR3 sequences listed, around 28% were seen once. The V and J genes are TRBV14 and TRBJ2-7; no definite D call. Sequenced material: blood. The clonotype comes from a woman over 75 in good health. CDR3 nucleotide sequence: TGTGCCAGCAGCCAAAGGGTCGCGGACTACGAGCAGTACTTC. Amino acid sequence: CASSQRVADYEQYF. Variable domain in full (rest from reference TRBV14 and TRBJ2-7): EAGVTQFPSHSVIEKGQTVTLRCDPISGHDNLYWYRRVMGKEIKFLLHFVKESKQDESGMPNNRFLAERTGGTYSTLKVQPAELEDSGVYFCASSQRVADYEQYFGPGTRLTVT.